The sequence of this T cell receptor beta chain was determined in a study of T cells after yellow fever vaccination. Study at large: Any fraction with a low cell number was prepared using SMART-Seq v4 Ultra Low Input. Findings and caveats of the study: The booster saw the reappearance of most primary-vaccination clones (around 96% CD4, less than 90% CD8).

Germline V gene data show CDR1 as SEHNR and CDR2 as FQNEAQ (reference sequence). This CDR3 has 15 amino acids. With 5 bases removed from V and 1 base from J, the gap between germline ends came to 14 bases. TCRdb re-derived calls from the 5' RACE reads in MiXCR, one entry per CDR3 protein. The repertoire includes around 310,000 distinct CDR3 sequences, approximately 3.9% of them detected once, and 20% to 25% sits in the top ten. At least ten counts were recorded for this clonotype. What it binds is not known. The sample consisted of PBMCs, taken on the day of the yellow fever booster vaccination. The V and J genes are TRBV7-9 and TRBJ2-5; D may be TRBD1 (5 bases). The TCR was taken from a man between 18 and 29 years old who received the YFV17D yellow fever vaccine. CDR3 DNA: TGTGCCAGCAGCCTAGGGGCGGCCAGCCAAGAGACCCAGTACTTC. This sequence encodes CASSLGAASQETQYF. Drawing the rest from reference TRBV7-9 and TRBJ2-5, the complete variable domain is DTGVSQNPRHKITKRGQNVTFRCDPISEHNRLYWYRQTLGQGPEFLTYFQNEAQLEKSRLLSDRFSAERPKGSFSTLEIQRTEQGDSAMYLCASSLGAASQETQYFGPGTRLLVL.